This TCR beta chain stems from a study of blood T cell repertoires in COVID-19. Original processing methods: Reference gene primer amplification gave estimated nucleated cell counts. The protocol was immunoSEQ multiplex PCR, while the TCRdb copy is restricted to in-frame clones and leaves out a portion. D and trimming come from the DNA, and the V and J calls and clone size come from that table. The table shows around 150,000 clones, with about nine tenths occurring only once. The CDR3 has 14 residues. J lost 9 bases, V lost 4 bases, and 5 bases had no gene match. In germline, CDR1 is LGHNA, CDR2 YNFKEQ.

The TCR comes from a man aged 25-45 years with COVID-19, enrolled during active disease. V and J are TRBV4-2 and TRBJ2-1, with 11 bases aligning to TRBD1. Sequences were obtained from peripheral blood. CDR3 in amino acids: CASSPGTGGFEQFF. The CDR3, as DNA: TGTGCCAGCAGCCCTGGGACAGGGGGGTTTGAGCAGTTCTTC.